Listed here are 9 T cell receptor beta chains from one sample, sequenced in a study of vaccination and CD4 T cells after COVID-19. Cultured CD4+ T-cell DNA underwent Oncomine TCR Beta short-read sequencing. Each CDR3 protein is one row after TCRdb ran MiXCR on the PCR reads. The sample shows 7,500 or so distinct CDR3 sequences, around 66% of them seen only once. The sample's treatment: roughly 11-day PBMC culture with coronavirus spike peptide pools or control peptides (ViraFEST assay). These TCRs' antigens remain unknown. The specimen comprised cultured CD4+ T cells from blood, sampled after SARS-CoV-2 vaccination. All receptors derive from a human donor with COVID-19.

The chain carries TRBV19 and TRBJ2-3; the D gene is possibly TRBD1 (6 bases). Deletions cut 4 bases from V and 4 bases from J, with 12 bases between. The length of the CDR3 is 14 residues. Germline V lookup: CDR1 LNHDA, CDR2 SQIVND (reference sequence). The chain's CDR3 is CASSKGVGADTQYF. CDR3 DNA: TGTGCCAGTAGTAAGGGGGTTGGGGCAGATACGCAGTATTTT.

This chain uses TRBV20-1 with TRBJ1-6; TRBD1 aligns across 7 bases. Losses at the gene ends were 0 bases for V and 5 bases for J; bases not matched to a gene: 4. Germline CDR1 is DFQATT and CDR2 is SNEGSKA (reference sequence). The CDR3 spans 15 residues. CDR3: CSARDRRGDNSPLHF. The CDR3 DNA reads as TGCAGTGCTAGAGATCGCAGGGGGGATAATTCACCCCTCCACTTT.

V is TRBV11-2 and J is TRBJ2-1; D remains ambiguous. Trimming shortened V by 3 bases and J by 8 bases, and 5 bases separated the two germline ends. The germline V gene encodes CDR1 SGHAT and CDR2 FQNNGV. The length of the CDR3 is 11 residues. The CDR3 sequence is CASSFAYEQFF. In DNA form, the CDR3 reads TGTGCCAGCAGCTTCGCGTATGAGCAGTTCTTC.

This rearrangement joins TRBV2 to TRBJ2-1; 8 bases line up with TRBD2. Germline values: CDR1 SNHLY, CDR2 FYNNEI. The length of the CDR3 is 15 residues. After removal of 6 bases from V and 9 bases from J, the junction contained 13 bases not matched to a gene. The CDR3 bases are TGTGCCAGCAGCGCGGTCGGGGGGGGAGAGGGTGAGCAGTTCTTC. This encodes CASSAVGGGEGEQFF.

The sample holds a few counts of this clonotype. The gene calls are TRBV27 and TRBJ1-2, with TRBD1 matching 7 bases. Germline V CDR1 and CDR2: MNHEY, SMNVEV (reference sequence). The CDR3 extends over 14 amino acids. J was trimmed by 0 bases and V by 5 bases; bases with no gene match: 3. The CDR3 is CASSPGGTNYGYTF. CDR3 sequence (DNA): TGTGCCAGCAGTCCAGGGGGGACTAACTATGGCTACACCTTC.

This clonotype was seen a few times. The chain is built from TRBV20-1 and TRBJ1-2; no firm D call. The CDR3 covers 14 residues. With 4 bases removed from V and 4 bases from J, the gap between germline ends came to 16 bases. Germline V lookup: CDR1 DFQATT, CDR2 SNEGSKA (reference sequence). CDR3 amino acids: CSANPPGDRYGYTF. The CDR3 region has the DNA TGCAGTGCTAACCCCCCAGGCGATCGCTATGGCTACACCTTC.

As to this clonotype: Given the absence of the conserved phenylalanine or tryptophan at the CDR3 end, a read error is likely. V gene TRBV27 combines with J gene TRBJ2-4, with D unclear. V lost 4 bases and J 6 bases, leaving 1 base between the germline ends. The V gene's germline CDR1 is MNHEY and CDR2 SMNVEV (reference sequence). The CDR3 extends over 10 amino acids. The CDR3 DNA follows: TGTGCCAGCAGTTCAAACATTCAGTACCTC. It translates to CASSSNIQYL.

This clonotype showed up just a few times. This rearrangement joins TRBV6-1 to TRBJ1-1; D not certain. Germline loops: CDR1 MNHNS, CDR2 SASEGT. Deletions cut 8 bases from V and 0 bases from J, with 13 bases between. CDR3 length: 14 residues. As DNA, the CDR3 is TGTGCCAGCTCGCAACGGCAGCTGAACACTGAAGCTTTCTTT. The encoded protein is CASSQRQLNTEAFF.

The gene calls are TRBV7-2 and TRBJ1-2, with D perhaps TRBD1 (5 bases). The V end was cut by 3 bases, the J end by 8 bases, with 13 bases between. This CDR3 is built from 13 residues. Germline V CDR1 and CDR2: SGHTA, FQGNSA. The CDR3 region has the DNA TGTGCCAGCAGCTTGGGGGTAACCGGAGGCTACACCTTC. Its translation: CASSLGVTGGYTF.